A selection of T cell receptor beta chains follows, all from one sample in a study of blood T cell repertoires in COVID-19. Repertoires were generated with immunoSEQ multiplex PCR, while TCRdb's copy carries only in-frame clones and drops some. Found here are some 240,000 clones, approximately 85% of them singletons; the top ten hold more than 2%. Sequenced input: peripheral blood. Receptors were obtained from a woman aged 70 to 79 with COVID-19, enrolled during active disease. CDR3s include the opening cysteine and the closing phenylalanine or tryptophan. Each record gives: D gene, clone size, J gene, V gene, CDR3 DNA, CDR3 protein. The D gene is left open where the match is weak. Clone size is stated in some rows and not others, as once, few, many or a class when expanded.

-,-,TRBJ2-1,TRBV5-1,TGCGCCAGCAGCTCCGACAGCTCCTACAATGAGCAGTTCTTC,CASSSDSSYNEQFF
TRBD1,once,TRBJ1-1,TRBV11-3,TGTGCCAGTACTCAGGGGGAAACGGCTTTCTTT,CASTQGETAFF
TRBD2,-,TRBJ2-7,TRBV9,TGTGCCAGCAGCGTAGGGGGCCCTAGCGGGAGTCGGGCCGAGCAGTACTTC,CASSVGGPSGSRAEQYF
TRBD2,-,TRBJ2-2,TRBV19,TGTGCCAGTAATCCTAGCGGGAGCTTGAACACCGGGGAGCTGTTTTTT,CASNPSGSLNTGELFF
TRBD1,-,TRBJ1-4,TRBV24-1,TGTGCCACCAGTGAACCGGGACAGGGGGAAAAACTGTTTTTT,CATSEPGQGEKLFF
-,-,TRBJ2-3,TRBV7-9,TGTGCCAGCAGTTCGTTCAGGGGCCCCGTGACAGATACGCAGTATTTT,CASSSFRGPVTDTQYF
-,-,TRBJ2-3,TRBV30,TGTGCCTGGAGTCCGGAGGTGGGCACAGATACGCAGTATTTT,CAWSPEVGTDTQYF
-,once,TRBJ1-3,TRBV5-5,TGTGCCAGCAGCTTGCAAATACAGGGCTCTGGAAACACCATATATTTT,CASSLQIQGSGNTIYF
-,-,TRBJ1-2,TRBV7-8,TGTGCCAGCAGCTTAGCGTGGAGTACAAGAGCTAACTATGGCTACACCTTC,CASSLAWSTRANYGYTF
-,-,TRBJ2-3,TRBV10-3,TGTGCCATCAGTAAACTGTACACAGATACGCAGTATTTT,CAISKLYTDTQYF
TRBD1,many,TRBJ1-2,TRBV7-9,TGTGCCAGCAGCCCAGGGACAGGGGACTATGGCTACACCTTC,CASSPGTGDYGYTF
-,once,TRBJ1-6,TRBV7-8,TGTGCCAGCAGCTTTCGGCAGGTTAATTCACCCCTCCACTTT,CASSFRQVNSPLHF
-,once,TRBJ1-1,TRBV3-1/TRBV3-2,TGTGCCAGCAGCCAAGGAGGCCTGCAGAACACTGAAGCTTTCTTT,CASSQGGLQNTEAFF
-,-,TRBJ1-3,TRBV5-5,TGTGCCAGCAGCTTGATAGGGGGAGACTCTGGAAACACCATATATTTT,CASSLIGGDSGNTIYF
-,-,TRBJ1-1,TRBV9,TGTGCCAGCAGCGCCCAGGGGCGGGGGGGAACTGAAGCTTTCTTT,CASSAQGRGGTEAFF
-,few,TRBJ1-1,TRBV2,TGTGCCAGCAGTCCCCAGGGGAACACTGAAGCTTTCTTT,CASSPQGNTEAFF
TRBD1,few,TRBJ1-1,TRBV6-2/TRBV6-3,TGTGCCAGCAGTTACACGACAGGGGGGGGCACTGAAGCTTTCTTT,CASSYTTGGGTEAFF
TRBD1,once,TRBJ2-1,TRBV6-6,TGTGCCAGCAGTCGAACCCTTGCGGGACAGGGGGCTCGTGAGCAGTTCTTC,CASSRTLAGQGAREQFF